A selection of T cell receptor beta chains follows, all from one sample in a study of graft-versus-host responses after intestinal transplantation. These receptors are not linked to any known antigen. Produced via immunoSEQ multiplex PCR; TCRdb's table is partial and in-frame only. In the table there are 90,000 to 120,000 clones, about 87% of which are singletons. Specimen: unstimulated CD4+ T cells sorted from spleen or lymph node cells, collected before transplant. The receptors here all came from a human donor who was the organ donor for an intestinal transplant. CDR3s include the opening cysteine and the closing phenylalanine or tryptophan. D genes are given only for firm matches. A row's size may be missing; if present it is once, few, many or a size class.

TRBV7-3	NA	TRBJ2-3	NA	CASRSPGSDTQYF	TGTGCCAGCAGAAGCCCCGGGTCAGATACGCAGTATTTT
TRBV27	few	TRBJ2-5	NA	CASSLDRWGETQYF	TGTGCCAGCAGTCTTGACAGGTGGGGCGAGACCCAGTACTTC
TRBV29-1	NA	TRBJ1-5	NA	CSVDQGSNQPQHF	TGCAGCGTTGATCAGGGAAGCAATCAGCCCCAGCATTTT
TRBV4-1	few	TRBJ1-1	NA	CASSPDRPNTEAFF	TGCGCCAGCAGCCCCGACAGACCGAACACTGAAGCTTTCTTT
TRBV30	NA	TRBJ2-7	NA	CASRGWGSSYEQYF	TGTGCCTCTAGGGGGTGGGGGAGCTCCTACGAGCAGTACTTC
TRBV11-1	NA	TRBJ2-5	NA	CASSLRAGVETQYF	TGTGCCAGCAGCTTAAGGGCAGGGGTAGAGACCCAGTACTTC
TRBV13	NA	TRBJ1-4	NA	CASSQAGARSEKLFF	TGTGCCAGCAGCCAAGCAGGGGCTCGTAGTGAAAAACTGTTTTTT
TRBV5-4	NA	TRBJ1-1	NA	CASSEKGMGGINTEAFF	TGTGCCAGCAGCGAGAAGGGGATGGGAGGGATTAACACTGAAGCTTTCTTT
TRBV6-5	NA	TRBJ1-5	NA	CASSYQGRDQPQHF	TGTGCCAGCAGTTACCAGGGGAGGGATCAGCCCCAGCATTTT
TRBV10-3	NA	TRBJ1-1	NA	CAITREANTEAFF	TGTGCCATCACCCGAGAAGCTAACACTGAAGCTTTCTTT
TRBV5-1	NA	TRBJ2-5	TRBD2	CASSIAGGETQYF	TGCGCCAGCAGCATAGCGGGAGGGGAGACCCAGTACTTC
TRBV18	NA	TRBJ1-2	NA	CASSSGSGLLYGYTF	TGTGCCAGCTCGTCGGGGTCCGGGTTGCTATATGGCTACACCTTC
TRBV6-1	few	TRBJ1-6	TRBD1	CASSVLGQLIQNSPLHF	TGTGCCAGCAGTGTGTTGGGACAGCTCATACAGAATTCACCCCTCCACTTT
TRBV18	NA	TRBJ2-7	NA	CASSPPSSTGTYEQYF	TGTGCCAGCTCACCACCATCCTCGACGGGAACCTACGAGCAGTACTTC
TRBV9	NA	TRBJ1-1	NA	CASSVVEGYDTEAFF	TGTGCCAGCAGCGTAGTGGAGGGGTATGATACTGAAGCTTTCTTT
TRBV7-3	NA	TRBJ1-1	NA	CASSPGSSTEAFF	TGTGCCAGCAGCCCCGGTAGCAGTACTGAAGCTTTCTTT
TRBV4-1	NA	TRBJ1-1	NA	CASSLSRGRGTEAFF	TGCGCCAGCAGTCTATCACGGGGCAGGGGCACTGAAGCTTTCTTT
TRBV6-6	NA	TRBJ2-7	TRBD2	CASRSSGASSYEQYF	TGTGCCAGCAGATCTAGCGGGGCGAGCTCCTACGAGCAGTACTTC
TRBV7-8	NA	TRBJ1-1	TRBD1	CASSGGTVPMAFF	TGTGCCAGCAGCGGAGGGACAGTACCTATGGCTTTCTTT
TRBV7-2	NA	TRBJ2-1	NA	CASSLMGRQHNEQFF	TGTGCCAGCAGCTTAATGGGCAGGCAGCACAATGAGCAGTTCTTC